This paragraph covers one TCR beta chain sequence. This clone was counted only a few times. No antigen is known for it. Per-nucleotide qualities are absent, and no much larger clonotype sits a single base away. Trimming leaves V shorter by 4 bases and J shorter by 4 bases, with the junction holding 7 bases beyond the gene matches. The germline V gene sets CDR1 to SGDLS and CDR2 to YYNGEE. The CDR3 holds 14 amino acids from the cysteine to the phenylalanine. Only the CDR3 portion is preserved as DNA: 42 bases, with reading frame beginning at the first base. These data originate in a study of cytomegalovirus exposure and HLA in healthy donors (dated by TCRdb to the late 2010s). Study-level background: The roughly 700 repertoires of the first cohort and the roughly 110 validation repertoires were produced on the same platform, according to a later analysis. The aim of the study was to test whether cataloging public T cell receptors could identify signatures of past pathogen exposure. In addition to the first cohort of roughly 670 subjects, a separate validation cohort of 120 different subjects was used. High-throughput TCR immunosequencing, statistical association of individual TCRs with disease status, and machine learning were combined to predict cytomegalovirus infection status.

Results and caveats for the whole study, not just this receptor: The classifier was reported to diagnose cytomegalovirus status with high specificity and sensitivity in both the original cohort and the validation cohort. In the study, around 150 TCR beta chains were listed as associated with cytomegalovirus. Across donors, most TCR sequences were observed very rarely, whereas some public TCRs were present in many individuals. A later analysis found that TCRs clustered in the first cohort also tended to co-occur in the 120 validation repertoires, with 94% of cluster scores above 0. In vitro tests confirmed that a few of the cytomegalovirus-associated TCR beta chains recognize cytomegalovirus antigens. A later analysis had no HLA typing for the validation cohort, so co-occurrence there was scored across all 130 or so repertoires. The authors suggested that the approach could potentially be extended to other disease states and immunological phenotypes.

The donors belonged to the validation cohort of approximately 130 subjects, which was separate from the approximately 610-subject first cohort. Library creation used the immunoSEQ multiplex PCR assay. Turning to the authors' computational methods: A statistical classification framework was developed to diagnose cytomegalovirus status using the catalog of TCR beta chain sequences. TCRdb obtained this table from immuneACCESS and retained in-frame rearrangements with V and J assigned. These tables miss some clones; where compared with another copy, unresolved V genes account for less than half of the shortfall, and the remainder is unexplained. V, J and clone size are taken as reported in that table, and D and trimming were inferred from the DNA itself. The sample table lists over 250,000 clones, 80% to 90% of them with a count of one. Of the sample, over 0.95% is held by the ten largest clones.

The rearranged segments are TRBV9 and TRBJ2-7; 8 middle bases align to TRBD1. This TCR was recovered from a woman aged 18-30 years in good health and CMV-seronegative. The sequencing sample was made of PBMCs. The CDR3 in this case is CASSPRQGQYEQYF. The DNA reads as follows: TGTGCCAGCAGCCCTCGACAGGGGCAATACGAGCAGTACTTC.